The clone carrying this TCR beta chain has more than one count but fewer than ten. The antigen remains undetermined. This sample was taken from a study of CD8 T cells in ankylosing spondylitis. For TCR beta, libraries came from quantitative 5'-RACE with molecular barcodes. TCRdb called the 5' RACE reads again in MiXCR, with one record for every CDR3 protein. The table shows fewer than 550,000 distinct CDR3 sequences, with approximately 5.3% occurring only once. Regarding the study as a whole: Reports say disease-linked clones showed up significantly more in matched ankylosing spondylitis synovial fluid. Disease-linked clones were found to be CD8+ and relatively rare in peripheral blood. Certain motif variants had earlier been reported in reactive arthritis synovial fluid and blood. A TCR beta motif made of fewer than 10 highly homologous variants seemed typical of ankylosing spondylitis blood.

The CDR3 sequence is 15 residues long. Between the trimmed V and J ends, which lost 4 bases and 0 bases, there was a span of 8 bases. CDR1 SGHRS and CDR2 YFSETQ come from the germline V gene. The receptor was derived from a male donor with ankylosing spondylitis. The sample consisted of blood, either unsorted or a sorted T cell fraction (not recorded which). The J gene is TRBJ2-6, the V gene TRBV5-1; D ambiguous. DNA for the CDR3: TGCGCCAGCAGCGTCGACCCCTCTGGGGCCAACGTCCTGACTTTC. It specifies CASSVDPSGANVLTF.